These 28 T cell receptor beta chains came from one sample sequenced in a study of cytomegalovirus exposure and HLA in healthy donors. With 60 Vbeta and 13 Jbeta primers, the PCR was carried out. TCRdb keeps only in-frame clones here, not all; method: immunoSEQ multiplex PCR. The table records roughly 170,000 clones, more than 70% of them present only once. The sample taken for sequencing was PBMCs. The receptors derive from a woman aged 45-60 years in good health and CMV-seropositive.

J is TRBJ2-7 and V is TRBV13; the match to TRBD2 covers 11 bases. CDR3 size: 15 residues. Germline lookup yields CDR1 PRHDT and CDR2 FYEKMQ (reference sequence). Germline trimming cut 5 bases from V and 5 bases from J; bases unmatched to any gene: 8. The CDR3 loop reads CASSRSGRAFDEQYF. CDR3 nucleotides: TGTGCCAGCAGCCGTAGCGGGAGGGCCTTCGACGAGCAGTACTTC.

The chain employs TRBV15 and TRBJ1-6; D not certain. Looked up from germline, CDR1 is LNHNV and CDR2 is YYDKDF (reference sequence). CDR3 size: 15 residues. V was cut by 4 bases and J by 7 bases, with 14 bases left in between. The CDR3 loop is CATSTLQRENSPLHF. The CDR3, as DNA: TGTGCCACCAGCACTCTCCAGAGGGAGAATTCACCCCTCCACTTT.

The chain links TRBV28 to TRBJ2-7; possibly TRBD1 for D (6 bases). CDR3 length: 14 amino acids. Germline V lookup: CDR1 MDHEN, CDR2 SYDVKM. With 5 bases removed from V and 2 bases from J, the gap between germline ends came to 13 bases. CDR3: CASSIGQPPYEQYF. The CDR3 DNA follows: TGTGCCAGCAGTATCGGACAGCCCCCCTACGAGCAGTACTTC.

The CDR3 loop is CASSRQGPEVKYF. The DNA for the CDR3 is TGTGCCAGCAGCCGACAGGGCCCGGAGGTGAAGTACTTC. V and J are TRBV7-9 and TRBJ2-7; 7 nucleotides match TRBD1. The CDR3 covers 13 residues. Germline V gene data show CDR1 as SEHNR and CDR2 as FQNEAQ (reference sequence). V trimming: 5 bases; J trimming: 11 bases; junction bases outside the gene matches: 12.

This rearrangement joins TRBV5-4 to TRBJ2-5, with D tentatively TRBD1 (5 bases). Deletions cut 4 bases from V and 4 bases from J, with 17 bases between. Germline V gene sequence: CDR1 SGHNT, CDR2 YYREEE (reference sequence). CDR3 size: 15 residues. The CDR3 sequence is CASSGQGVPRETQYF. In DNA form, the CDR3 reads TGTGCCAGCAGCGGTCAGGGTGTCCCTCGAGAGACCCAGTACTTC.

The chain links TRBV4-1 to TRBJ1-4; D gene unclear. Germline V lookup: CDR1 MGHRA, CDR2 YSYEKL. The CDR3 loop spans 15 amino acids. V lost 0 bases to trimming and J lost 4 bases, with 9 bases between them. CDR3 residues: CASSQDQRGNEKLFF. The CDR3 bases are TGCGCCAGCAGCCAAGACCAGCGGGGTAATGAAAAACTGTTTTTT.

J is TRBJ2-2 and V is TRBV30; D unresolved. The CDR3 totals 12 residues. V dropped 2 bases and J dropped 6 bases, with 7 bases sitting between them. From germline, CDR1 is GTSNPN and CDR2 SVGIG (reference sequence). The CDR3 loop reads CAWSPSPGELFF. CDR3 nucleotide sequence: TGTGCCTGGAGTCCATCCCCCGGGGAGCTGTTTTTT.

This clone is medium-sized. The chain is built from TRBV6-4 and TRBJ2-2, with D possibly matching TRBD2 (5 bases). Germline V gene data show CDR1 as MRHNA and CDR2 as SNTAGT. V shed 4 bases and J shed 2 bases, with 5 bases lying between them. CDR3 length equals 13 residues. The CDR3 here is CASSGTNTGELFF. The CDR3 coding sequence is TGTGCCAGCAGTGGGACTAACACCGGGGAGCTGTTTTTT.

For this clone: A junction boundary mismatches the germline segment, possibly from a read error. CDR3 nucleotide sequence: TGTGCTAGCAGCTTAGGACAGAGATCGGACGAGCAGTACTTC. Translating it yields CASSLGQRSDEQYF. This chain uses TRBV7-7 with TRBJ2-7, with D perhaps TRBD1 (6 bases). The CDR3 runs to 14 residues. Germline V gene data show CDR1 as SSHAT and CDR2 as FNYEAQ (reference sequence).

The chain combines TRBV5-6 with TRBJ2-6; TRBD1 might be the D (6 bases). CDR3 length: 18 residues. Germline-derived CDR1 and CDR2 are SGHDT and YYEEEE. V shed 0 bases and J shed 3 bases, with 16 bases lying between them. The CDR3 sequence: CASSLAGPGAGGANVLTF. In DNA form, the CDR3 reads TGTGCCAGCAGCTTGGCCGGGCCAGGGGCGGGTGGGGCCAACGTCCTGACTTTC.

The rearrangement links TRBV19 to TRBJ2-4; D is unresolved. Germline-derived CDR1 and CDR2 are LNHDA and SQIVND (reference sequence). The CDR3 is made up of 15 amino acids. V lost 7 bases to trimming and J lost 4 bases, with 17 bases between them. Here the CDR3 DNA reads TGTGCCAGTAAGGTTACTGACCCTAGAAAAAACATTCAGTACTTC. This sequence encodes CASKVTDPRKNIQYF.

The gene calls are TRBV29-1 and TRBJ1-1; TRBD1 might be the D (5 bases). V gave up 7 bases and J gave up 7 bases, with 19 bases separating them. The CDR3 length is 13 residues. Germline V lookup: CDR1 SQVTM, CDR2 ANQGSEA. Written as DNA, the CDR3 is TGCAGCGCTCACACCGGGGGTCTTTTTGAAGCTTTCTTT. Protein sequence: CSAHTGGLFEAFF.

The rearrangement uses TRBV11-2 and TRBJ2-3; tentatively, D is TRBD1 (6 bases). The CDR3 runs to 15 residues. Trimming removed 1 base at V and 1 base at J, with 9 bases between. Per germline, CDR1 SGHAT and CDR2 FQNNGV. The CDR3 DNA sequence: TGTGCCAGCAGCTTAGTGAGGACAGGCACAGATACGCAGTATTTT. Translating gives CASSLVRTGTDTQYF.

This clone was observed a single time. The chain couples TRBV27 to TRBJ1-2, with TRBD1 as a possible D gene (5 bases). Deletions cut 5 bases from V and 3 bases from J, with 19 bases between. The length of the CDR3 is 16 residues. From germline, CDR1 is MNHEY and CDR2 SMNVEV (reference sequence). In DNA, the CDR3 is TGTGCCAGCAGTAGACGGACTGGAGGGGATTACTATGGCTACACCTTC. This sequence encodes CASSRRTGGDYYGYTF.

The genes are TRBV9 and TRBJ2-3; TRBD1 might be the D (6 bases). V lost 0 bases and J 2 bases, leaving 10 bases between the germline ends. CDR1 and CDR2 from the germline V gene are SGDLS and YYNGEE. This CDR3 contains 15 residues. The CDR3 loop is CASSVGGQLTDTQYF. The DNA of the CDR3 is TGTGCCAGCAGCGTAGGAGGACAGCTCACAGATACGCAGTATTTT.

The chain is built from TRBV28 and TRBJ1-2; TRBD1 agrees at 8 bases. The germline CDR1 and CDR2 sequences are MDHEN and SYDVKM. J lost 6 bases, V lost 4 bases, and 7 bases had no gene match. CDR3 length equals 14 residues. This CDR3 reads CASSSPDRGNGYTF. DNA for the CDR3: TGTGCCAGCAGTTCGCCAGACAGGGGAAATGGCTACACCTTC.

This chain uses TRBV28 with TRBJ2-4; TRBD2 is a possible D gene (6 bases). This CDR3 is built from 14 residues. Germline V CDR1 and CDR2: MDHEN, SYDVKM. V lost 6 bases and J 6 bases, leaving 15 bases between the germline ends. The CDR3 nucleotides are TGTGCCAGCAGGGAGGGACGGAACACAAACATTCAGTACTTC. This encodes CASREGRNTNIQYF.

This clone has a single count. The V and J genes are TRBV19 and TRBJ1-5; 7 bases align to TRBD1. V lost 3 bases, J lost 3 bases, and 11 bases stayed unmatched. Germline-derived CDR1 and CDR2 are LNHDA and SQIVND (reference sequence). This CDR3 is 17 amino acids long. CDR3 loop: CASSIRTGERDNQPQHF. The CDR3 DNA reads TGTGCCAGTAGTATCCGAACAGGGGAGAGGGACAATCAGCCCCAGCATTTT.

The rearrangement links TRBV9 to TRBJ1-1; 7 bases line up with TRBD1. The CDR3 consists of 14 residues. Losses at the gene ends were 5 bases for V and 4 bases for J; bases not matched to a gene: 8. Germline CDR1 SGDLS, CDR2 YYNGEE. In DNA, the CDR3 is TGTGCCAGCAGAGGAGGGGGCGCCGGCACTGAAGCTTTCTTT. Translation gives CASRGGGAGTEAFF.

The CDR3 bases are TGTGCCAGCCGCCCAGGGGGCGAGCAGTACTTC. It specifies CASRPGGEQYF. This chain connects TRBV6-6 to TRBJ2-7, with 7 bases that match TRBD1. CDR3 length equals 11 residues. V was clipped by 8 bases and J by 6 bases; unmatched bases: 4. Germline CDR1 reads MNHNY; CDR2 reads SVGAGI (reference sequence).

The chain couples TRBV4-1 to TRBJ2-7; 10 bases are shared with TRBD1. The CDR3 has 16 residues. In germline, CDR1 is MGHRA, CDR2 YSYEKL. The V and J ends lost 1 base and 6 bases, in that order; junction bases with no gene match: 9. The DNA for the CDR3 is TGCGCCAGCAGCCAAGGAACCGGGACAGGGGCTCTCGAGCAGTACTTC. This sequence encodes CASSQGTGTGALEQYF.

In its sample, this clone was seen once. The gene calls are TRBV19 and TRBJ2-7, with 9 bases matching TRBD2. Looked up from germline, CDR1 is LNHDA and CDR2 is SQIVND (reference sequence). The V segment lost 4 bases and the J segment 1 base; nucleotides outside the gene matches: 5. This CDR3 contains 15 residues. CDR3: CASSRLAATSYEQYF. CDR3 bases: TGTGCCAGTAGTAGACTAGCGGCTACTTCCTACGAGCAGTACTTC. Supplemented by reference TRBV19 and TRBJ2-7, the full variable domain reads DGGITQSPKYLFRKEGQNVTLSCEQNLNHDAMYWYRQDPGQGLRLIYYSQIVNDFQKGDIAEGYSVSREKKESFPLTVTSAQKNPTAFYLCASSRLAATSYEQYFGPGTRLTVT.

The V gene is TRBV28, the J gene TRBJ2-2; 7 bases match TRBD2. Germline-derived CDR1 and CDR2 are MDHEN and SYDVKM. V lost 6 bases to trimming and J lost 4 bases; unmatched junction nucleotides: 14. This CDR3 region has 17 residues. CDR3: CASSARSRTSFTGELFF. The CDR3 DNA sequence: TGTGCCAGCAGCGCCCGTTCCCGGACTAGTTTCACCGGGGAGCTGTTTTTT. Full variable domain (outside the CDR3, taken from reference TRBV28 and TRBJ2-2): DVKVTQSSRYLVKRTGEKVFLECVQDMDHENMFWYRQDPGLGLRLIYFSYDVKMKEKGDIPEGYSVSREKKERFSLILESASTNQTSMYLCASSARSRTSFTGELFFGEGSRLTVL.

The V gene is TRBV5-1, the J gene TRBJ1-1, with TRBD1 identical over 9 bases. The CDR3 length is 15 residues. J was trimmed by 5 bases and V by 1 base; bases with no gene match: 6. CDR1 and CDR2 (germline): SGHRS, YFSETQ. The CDR3 sequence: CASSLRTGDGTEAFF. In DNA form, the CDR3 reads TGCGCCAGCAGCTTGCGGACAGGGGATGGGACTGAAGCTTTCTTT.

The sample holds a few counts of this clone. The rearrangement joins TRBV19 to TRBJ1-5; 8 nucleotides align to TRBD1. The CDR3 is 14 amino acids. J lost 10 bases, V lost 7 bases, and 12 bases had no gene match. CDR1 is LNHDA and CDR2 is SQIVND in the germline V gene (reference sequence). CDR3 sequence reads: CASTQDREESPQHF. The CDR3 coding sequence is TGTGCCAGTACGCAGGACAGGGAGGAAAGCCCCCAGCATTTT.

The chain uses TRBV6-6 and TRBJ2-3, with 9 nucleotides matching TRBD1. The CDR3 runs 14 residues. Per germline, CDR1 MNHNY and CDR2 SVGAGI (reference sequence). Trimming cost V 7 bases and J 5 bases; bases outside gene matches: 7. DNA of the CDR3: TGTGCCAGCAACTCCGGGACAGGGCAAGATACGCAGTATTTT. It yields the protein CASNSGTGQDTQYF.

V is TRBV28 and J is TRBJ2-1; TRBD2 agrees at 7 bases. The CDR3 length is 17 residues. CDR1 MDHEN and CDR2 SYDVKM come from the germline V gene. Losses at the gene ends were 3 bases for V and 7 bases for J; bases not matched to a gene: 15. The CDR3 region is CASSFFTTGGVVNEQFF. The CDR3 DNA is TGTGCCAGCAGTTTTTTCACGACGGGAGGCGTGGTGAATGAGCAGTTCTTC.

The V gene is TRBV5-1, the J gene TRBJ2-3, with D possibly matching TRBD2 (5 bases). Trimming took 3 bases from V and 2 from J, leaving 10 bases between them. Germline V lookup: CDR1 SGHRS, CDR2 YFSETQ. The CDR3 is made up of 14 amino acids. The CDR3 spells CASSSRLSTDTQYF. The CDR3 nucleotides are TGCGCCAGCAGCTCTCGACTATCCACAGATACGCAGTATTTT.